This entry describes one T cell receptor beta chain. TCRdb re-called the 5' RACE reads, yielding one record per CDR3 amino acid sequence without DNA. This table holds more than 350,000 distinct CDR3 sequences. The source of the sample is a study of monozygotic twins with inflammatory bowel disease. CDR1 and CDR2 from the germline V gene are SGHVS and FNYEAQ. The CDR3 spans 14 residues. The genes are TRBV7-6 and TRBJ2-3; TCRdb's D call of TRBD1 is untestable without DNA. The clonotype originates from a human donor with ulcerative colitis or Crohn's disease, or a healthy co-twin of an affected twin (not recorded which). Sequenced: blood. The CDR3 spells CASSFSQGRDTQYF.